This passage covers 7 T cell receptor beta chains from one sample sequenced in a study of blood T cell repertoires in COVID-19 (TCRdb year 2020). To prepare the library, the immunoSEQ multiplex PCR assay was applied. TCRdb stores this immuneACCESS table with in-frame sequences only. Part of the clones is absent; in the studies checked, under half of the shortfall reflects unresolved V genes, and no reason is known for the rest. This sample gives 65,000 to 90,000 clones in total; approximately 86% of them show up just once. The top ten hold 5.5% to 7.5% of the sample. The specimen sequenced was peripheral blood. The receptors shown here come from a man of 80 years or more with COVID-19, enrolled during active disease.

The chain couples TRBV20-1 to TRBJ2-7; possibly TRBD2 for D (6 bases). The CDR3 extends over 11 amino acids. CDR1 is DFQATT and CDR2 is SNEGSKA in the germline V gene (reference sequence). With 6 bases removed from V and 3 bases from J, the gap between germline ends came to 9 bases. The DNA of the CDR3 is TGCAGTGCCGGGACTTTCTACGAGCAGTACTTC. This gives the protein CSAGTFYEQYF.

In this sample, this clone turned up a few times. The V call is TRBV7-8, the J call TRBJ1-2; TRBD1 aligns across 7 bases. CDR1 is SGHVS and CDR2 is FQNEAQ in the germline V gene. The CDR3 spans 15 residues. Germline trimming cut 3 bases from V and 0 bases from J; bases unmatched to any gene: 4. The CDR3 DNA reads TGTGCCAGCAGCTTGGACAGGCGAGCTAACTATGGCTACACCTTC. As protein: CASSLDRRANYGYTF.

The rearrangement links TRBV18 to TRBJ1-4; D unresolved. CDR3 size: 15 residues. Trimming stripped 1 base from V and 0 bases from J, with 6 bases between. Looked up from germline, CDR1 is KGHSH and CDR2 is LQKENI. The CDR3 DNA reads TGTGCCAGCTCACCACAGGCGGCAACTAATGAAAAACTGTTTTTT. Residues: CASSPQAATNEKLFF.

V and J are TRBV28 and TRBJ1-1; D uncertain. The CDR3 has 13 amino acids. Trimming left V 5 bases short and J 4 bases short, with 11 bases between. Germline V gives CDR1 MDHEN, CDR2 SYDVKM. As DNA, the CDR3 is TGTGCCAGCAGTCCCGTGGGAGGCACTGAAGCTTTCTTT. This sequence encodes CASSPVGGTEAFF.

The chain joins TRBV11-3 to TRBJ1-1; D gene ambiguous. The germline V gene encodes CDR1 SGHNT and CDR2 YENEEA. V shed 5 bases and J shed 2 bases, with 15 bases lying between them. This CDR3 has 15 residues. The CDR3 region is CASSPPTVLNTEAFF. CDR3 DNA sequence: TGTGCCAGCAGCCCCCCGACTGTACTAAACACTGAAGCTTTCTTT.

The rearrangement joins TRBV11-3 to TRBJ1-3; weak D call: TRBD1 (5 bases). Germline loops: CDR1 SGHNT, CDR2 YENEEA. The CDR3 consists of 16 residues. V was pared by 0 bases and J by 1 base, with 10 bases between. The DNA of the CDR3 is TGTGCCAGCAGCTTAGACCGAGCAGGGTCTGGAAACACCATATATTTT. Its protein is CASSLDRAGSGNTIYF. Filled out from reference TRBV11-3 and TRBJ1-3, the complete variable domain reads EAGVVQSPRYKIIEKKQPVAFWCNPISGHNTLYWYLQNLGQGPELLIRYENEEAVDDSQLPKDRFSAERLKGVDSTLKIQPAELGDSAVYLCASSLDRAGSGNTIYFGEGSWLTVV.

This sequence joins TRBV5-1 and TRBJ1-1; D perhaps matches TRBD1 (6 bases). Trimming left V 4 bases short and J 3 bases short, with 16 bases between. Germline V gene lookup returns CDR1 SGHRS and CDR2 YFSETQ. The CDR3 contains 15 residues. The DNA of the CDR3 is TGCGCCAGCAGCGATTACAGGGTCGGGGACACTGAAGCTTTCTTT. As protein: CASSDYRVGDTEAFF.